This T cell receptor beta chain was profiled in a study of identical twins. This clonotype was counted between two and nine times. Trimming took off 5 bases at V and 0 bases at J, with 14 bases between the two ends. The CDR3 runs to 15 residues. The germline CDR1 and CDR2 sequences are SEHNR and FQNEAQ (reference sequence). TCRdb reanalysed the 5' RACE reads using MiXCR and keeps one entry per CDR3 protein. The sample yields 400,000 to 600,000 distinct CDR3 sequences, about 22% seen once. These data are also associated with another study on yellow fever vaccine responses in identical twins.

The TCR sequence derives from a woman younger than 35 in good health. The rearrangement joins TRBV7-9 to TRBJ2-7, with D possibly being TRBD2 (6 bases). The sample comprised CD4+ T cells sorted from blood. The CDR3 loop is CASSPRIAVSYEQYF. The CDR3 DNA reads TGTGCCAGCAGCCCCCGGATAGCGGTCTCCTACGAGCAGTACTTC.